This TCR beta chain stems from a study of blood T cell repertoires in COVID-19. Study overall: Samples came from the United States, Italy and Spain, spanning acute and convalescent COVID-19.

This clone was counted a single time. V was shortened by 3 bases and J by 5 bases, with 13 bases between the two germline ends. The CDR3 has 14 residues. Looked up from germline, CDR1 is SGHTA and CDR2 is FQGNSA. Produced via immunoSEQ multiplex PCR; TCRdb's table is partial and in-frame only. The sample lists about 330,000 clones; around four fifths were seen once. The rearrangement links TRBV7-2 to TRBJ2-5, with D possibly TRBD2 on 5 matching bases. This receptor was taken from a woman aged 45-59 years with acute or convalescent COVID-19. Sequences were obtained from peripheral blood. The DNA of the CDR3 is TGTGCCAGCAGCTTTTTGGGAGCATCCGAGACCCAGTACTTC. Its protein is CASSFLGASETQYF.